The sequence of this T cell receptor beta chain was determined in a study of response to subunit inactivated influenza vaccine. Germline loops: CDR1 SGHAT, CDR2 FQNNGV. Trimming stripped 0 bases from V and 0 bases from J, with 9 bases between. The CDR3 totals 16 residues. Via MiXCR, TCRdb re-called the RT-PCR reads, giving one row per CDR3 protein. The repertoire holds around 750,000 distinct CDR3 sequences, about 20% seen once, with more than 8.5% in the top ten. This chain joins TRBV11-2 and TRBJ1-3; TRBD1 is a possible D gene (5 bases). The source is a man over 45 who received an inactivated influenza vaccine. The sequenced sample was PBMCs from blood, obtained roughly 5 days after vaccination. The chain's CDR3 is CASSLDQGSSGNTIYF. For the CDR3, the DNA is TGTGCCAGCAGCTTAGATCAGGGAAGCTCTGGAAACACCATATATTTT.